This T cell receptor (beta chain) was identified during a study of T cell responses to AZD1222 COVID-19 vaccine. From germline, CDR1 is SNHLY and CDR2 FYNNEI. This CDR3 comprises 11 residues. Trimming took 2 bases from V and 9 from J, leaving 7 bases between them. Study-wide results and caveats: Most donors were white British and more were female, and clonal diversity was possibly underestimated.

In its sample, this clone was seen once. Its antigen remains unknown. The repertoire was sequenced with immunoSEQ multiplex PCR; TCRdb's copy has only in-frame clones and lacks some. Of roughly 80,000 clones in the sample, about 92% are singletons; the top ten hold 4% to 5%. The V gene is TRBV2, the J gene TRBJ2-5; D is undetermined. The source was peripheral blood, collected on day 0 of AZD1222 vaccination. The TCR sequence derives from an adult in good health. The DNA of the CDR3 is TGTGCCAGCAGTGAATTTGAGGCCCAGTACTTC. Residues: CASSEFEAQYF.